These 16 T cell receptor beta chains came from one sample sequenced in a study of OX40 agonist ivuxolimab in advanced cancers. The table came from immunoSEQ multiplex PCR; TCRdb's copy has only in-frame clones and leaves some out. The sample shows about 75,000 clones, 70% to 90% of them seen only once. The material was CD4+ or CD8+ T cells sorted from blood, obtained in a trial of the OX40 agonist ivuxolimab. The receptor set was obtained from an adult with an advanced solid tumor such as melanoma, head and neck, liver or kidney cancer.

This rearrangement joins TRBV14 to TRBJ2-1, with 7 bases matching TRBD2. Unmatched junction bases numbered 5, after V lost 2 bases and J lost 7 bases. Germline CDR1 SGHDN, CDR2 FVKESK. The CDR3 extends over 14 amino acids. In nucleotides, the CDR3 is TGTGCCAGCAGCCAACTAACCGGGGGGAATGAGCAGTTCTTC. It translates to CASSQLTGGNEQFF.

The rearrangement joins TRBV30 to TRBJ2-7; D ambiguous. Germline loops: CDR1 GTSNPN, CDR2 SVGIG (reference sequence). The CDR3 covers 11 residues. The V gene lost 0 bases and the J gene lost 5 bases, with 5 bases spanning the gap. The CDR3 DNA follows: TGTGCCTGGAGTGTGGTGAACGAGCAGTACTTC. Encoded protein: CAWSVVNEQYF.

The chain is built from TRBV30 and TRBJ1-6, with no clear D. CDR1 is GTSNPN, CDR2 SVGIG, per germline (reference sequence). The V end lost 0 bases, the J end lost 7 bases, and 4 bases lay between the germline ends. The CDR3 length is 12 residues. CDR3 in amino acids: CAWSVGNSPLHF. The CDR3 region has the DNA TGTGCCTGGAGTGTAGGGAATTCACCCCTCCACTTT.

V usage is TRBV6-1 and J usage is TRBJ2-1, with D possibly being TRBD2 (6 bases). CDR3 length equals 14 residues. Germline V CDR1 and CDR2: MNHNS, SASEGT. V lost 7 bases, J lost 7 bases, and 17 bases lay in between. CDR3 sequence: CASKVGTGANEQFF. DNA for the CDR3: TGTGCCAGCAAAGTTGGGACGGGAGCAAATGAGCAGTTCTTC.

The rearrangement uses TRBV28 and TRBJ2-7; maybe TRBD1 (6 bases). V was shortened by 5 bases and J by 3 bases, with 14 bases between the two germline ends. CDR3 length: 14 amino acids. Germline V lookup: CDR1 MDHEN, CDR2 SYDVKM. The CDR3 coding sequence is TGTGCCAGCAGTCCAAACAGGGTATTCTACGAGCAGTACTTC. It specifies CASSPNRVFYEQYF.

A few counts support this clone. The rearrangement links TRBV28 to TRBJ2-1; 9 nucleotides line up with TRBD2. CDR3 length: 17 residues. Germline V gene lookup returns CDR1 MDHEN and CDR2 SYDVKM. V gave up 4 bases and J gave up 9 bases; unmatched junction bases: 16. Here the CDR3 DNA reads TGTGCCAGCAGTTACTTTCCGCGACGGAAGACTAGCGGTGAGCAGTTCTTC. Its protein is CASSYFPRRKTSGEQFF.

The chain recombines TRBV7-2 with TRBJ1-5; D not resolved. V shed 5 bases and J shed 7 bases, with 9 bases lying between them. This CDR3 is 12 amino acids long. The germline CDR1 and CDR2 sequences are SGHTA and FQGNSA. CDR3 in DNA: TGTGCCAGCAGCCTACCGGGGCAGCCCCAGCATTTT. This encodes CASSLPGQPQHF.

The chain recombines TRBV6-5 with TRBJ1-2; no clear D. V was trimmed by 5 bases and J by 4 bases, leaving 11 bases between them. The CDR3 is 13 residues long. Germline CDR1 reads MNHEY; CDR2 reads SVGAGI. The CDR3 sequence is CASSEGRTYGYTF. The CDR3 DNA reads TGTGCCAGCAGTGAAGGTAGGACCTATGGCTACACCTTC.

The V gene is TRBV11-3, the J gene TRBJ1-3; 7 bases are shared with TRBD1. This CDR3 has 15 residues. Trimming cost V 1 base and J 3 bases; bases outside gene matches: 3. Looked up from germline, CDR1 is SGHNT and CDR2 is YENEEA. The CDR3 nucleotides are TGTGCCAGCAGCTTAGCAGGGGGAATTGGAAACACCATATATTTT. Protein product: CASSLAGGIGNTIYF.

The J gene is TRBJ2-1, the V gene TRBV5-1; 10 bases align to TRBD1. CDR3 length: 15 residues. The V gene's germline CDR1 is SGHRS and CDR2 YFSETQ. Trimming cost V 4 bases and J 8 bases; bases outside gene matches: 9. DNA for the CDR3: TGCGCCAGCAGCATACGGACAGGGGGAAGCGATGAGCAGTTCTTC. It is translated as CASSIRTGGSDEQFF.

This rearrangement joins TRBV28 to TRBJ2-3, with a possible D match to TRBD2 (5 bases). The CDR3 runs to 16 residues. V was trimmed by 4 bases and J by 2 bases, leaving 16 bases between them. CDR1 and CDR2 from the germline V gene are MDHEN and SYDVKM. The CDR3 reads CASSSRLPPYTDTQYF. The CDR3 nucleotides are TGTGCCAGCAGTTCCCGACTACCTCCTTACACAGATACGCAGTATTTT.

The V call is TRBV6-5, the J call TRBJ2-5; weak D call: TRBD1 (6 bases). This CDR3 comprises 15 residues. V was cut by 0 bases and J by 5 bases, with 13 bases left in between. Germline CDR1 MNHEY, CDR2 SVGAGI. As DNA, the CDR3 is TGTGCCAGCAGTTACTCGACGGGTAGGGGGGAGACCCAGTACTTC. Translation: CASSYSTGRGETQYF.

The V and J genes are TRBV7-2 and TRBJ2-1, with TRBD2 as a possible D gene (6 bases). The CDR3 sequence is 14 residues long. The germline V gene has CDR1 SGHTA and CDR2 FQGNSA. Trimming cost V 0 bases and J 10 bases, with 13 bases left between them. The CDR3, as DNA: TGTGCCAGCAGCTTAGCGATTGGGGGAGGAGAGCAGTTCTTC. Encoded protein: CASSLAIGGGEQFF.

The rearrangement links TRBV5-1 to TRBJ2-3; D perhaps matches TRBD2 (6 bases). The CDR3 is 13 residues long. With 8 bases removed from V and 1 base from J, the gap between germline ends came to 11 bases. Germline V gives CDR1 SGHRS, CDR2 YFSETQ. The CDR3 loop is CASASVGTDTQYF. Written as DNA, the CDR3 is TGCGCCAGTGCTAGCGTTGGCACAGATACGCAGTATTTT.

This chain connects TRBV28 to TRBJ2-7; 10 bases line up with TRBD2. Trimming cost V 3 bases and J 6 bases; bases outside gene matches: 2. The germline V gene encodes CDR1 MDHEN and CDR2 SYDVKM. CDR3 length: 13 amino acids. The CDR3 protein is CASSFGLAAEQYF. As DNA, the CDR3 is TGTGCCAGCAGTTTCGGACTAGCGGCCGAGCAGTACTTC. Supplemented by reference TRBV28 and TRBJ2-7, the full variable domain reads DVKVTQSSRYLVKRTGEKVFLECVQDMDHENMFWYRQDPGLGLRLIYFSYDVKMKEKGDIPEGYSVSREKKERFSLILESASTNQTSMYLCASSFGLAAEQYFGPGTRLTVT.

The chain employs TRBV5-4 and TRBJ2-1; 7 nucleotides align to TRBD2. This CDR3 spans 13 amino acids. Germline-derived CDR1 and CDR2 are SGHNT and YYREEE (reference sequence). J was trimmed by 10 bases and V by 4 bases; bases with no gene match: 8. The CDR3 loop reads CASSNWGGSEQFF. The DNA of the CDR3 is TGTGCCAGCAGCAACTGGGGGGGAAGCGAGCAGTTCTTC.